This T cell receptor beta chain is from a study of cytomegalovirus exposure and HLA in healthy donors. Study details: Ancestry clustering placed around four fifths of about 400 genotyped donors in the Caucasian-associated cluster. The study, taken as a whole, reports: Fewer than 20,000 TCR beta sequences were associated with HLA alleles at 0.05 false discovery rate in a later analysis.

The PCR used 60 Vbeta and 13 Jbeta primers. Original processing methods: Unique TCR beta chains numbered about 79 million in a later analysis, with about 11 million shared. The data were produced by immunoSEQ multiplex PCR, yet TCRdb's version contains in-frame clones alone and is incomplete. V, J and clone size were drawn from that table, and D and trimming were deduced from the DNA. The sample consists of approximately 170,000 clones, 76% of them appearing once. This CDR3 has 14 residues. Trimming shortened V by 2 bases and J by 0 bases, and 7 bases separated the two germline ends. Germline V gene data show CDR1 as SGHTA and CDR2 as FQGNSA. This clone was detected only once. Its antigen remains unknown.

The source material was PBMCs. V usage is TRBV7-2 and J usage is TRBJ1-1; a weak D match, TRBD1 (5 bases). This receptor was obtained from a female donor in good health and CMV-seronegative. The CDR3 sequence: CASSLQGVNTEAFF. Here the CDR3 DNA reads TGTGCCAGCAGCTTACAGGGCGTGAACACTGAAGCTTTCTTT.